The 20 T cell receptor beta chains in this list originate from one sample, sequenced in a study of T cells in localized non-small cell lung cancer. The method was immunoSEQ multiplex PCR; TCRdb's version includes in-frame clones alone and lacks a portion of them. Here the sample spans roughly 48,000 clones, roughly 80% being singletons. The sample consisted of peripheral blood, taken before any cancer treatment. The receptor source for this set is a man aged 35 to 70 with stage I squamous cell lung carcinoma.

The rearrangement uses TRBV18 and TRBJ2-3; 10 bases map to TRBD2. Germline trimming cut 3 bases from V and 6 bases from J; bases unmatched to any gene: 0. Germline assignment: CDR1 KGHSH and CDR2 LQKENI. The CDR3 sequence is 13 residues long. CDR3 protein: CASSPTSGDTQYF. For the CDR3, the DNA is TGTGCCAGCTCACCGACTAGCGGGGATACGCAGTATTTT.

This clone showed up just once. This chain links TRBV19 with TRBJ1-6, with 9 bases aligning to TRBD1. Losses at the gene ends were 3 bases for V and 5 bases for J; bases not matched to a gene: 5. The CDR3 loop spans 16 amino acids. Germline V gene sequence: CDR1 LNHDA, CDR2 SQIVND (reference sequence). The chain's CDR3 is CASSMRQGVHNSPLHF. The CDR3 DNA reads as TGTGCCAGTAGTATGAGACAGGGGGTCCATAATTCACCCCTCCACTTT.

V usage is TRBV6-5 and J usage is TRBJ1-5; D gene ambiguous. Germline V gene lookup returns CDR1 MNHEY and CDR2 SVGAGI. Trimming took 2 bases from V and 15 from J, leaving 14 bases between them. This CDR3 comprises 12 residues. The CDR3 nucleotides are TGTGCCAGCAGTTACAGCAGGACCCCGGGGCATTTT. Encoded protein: CASSYSRTPGHF.

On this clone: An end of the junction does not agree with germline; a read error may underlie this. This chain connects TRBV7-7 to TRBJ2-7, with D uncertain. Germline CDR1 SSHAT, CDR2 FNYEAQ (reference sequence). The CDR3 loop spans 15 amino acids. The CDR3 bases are TGTGCTAGCAGCTTAGGAATCGGCAGGCTAGACGAGCAGTACTTC. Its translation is CASSLGIGRLDEQYF. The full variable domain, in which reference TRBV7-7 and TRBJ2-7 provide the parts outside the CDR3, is GAGVSQSPRYKVTKRGQDVTLRCDPISSHATLYWYQQALGQGPEFLTYFNYEAQPDKSGLPSDRFSAERPEGSISTLTIQRTEQRDSAMYRCASSLGIGRLDEQYFGPGTRLTVT.

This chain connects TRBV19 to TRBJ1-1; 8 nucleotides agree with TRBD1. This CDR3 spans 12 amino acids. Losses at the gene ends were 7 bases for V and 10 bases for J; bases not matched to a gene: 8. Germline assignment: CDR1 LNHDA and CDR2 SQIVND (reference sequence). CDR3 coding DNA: TGTGCCAGTATCCCCGGGACAGGACGAGCTTTCTTT. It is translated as CASIPGTGRAFF. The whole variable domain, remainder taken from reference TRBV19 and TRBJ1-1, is DGGITQSPKYLFRKEGQNVTLSCEQNLNHDAMYWYRQDPGQGLRLIYYSQIVNDFQKGDIAEGYSVSREKKESFPLTVTSAQKNPTAFYLCASIPGTGRAFFGQGTRLTVV.

CDR3 region: CASSYWSWRSQHF. CDR3 bases: TGTGCCAGCAGTTACTGGTCCTGGCGGTCCCAGCATTTT. The chain recombines TRBV6-5 with TRBJ1-5; D is unclear. CDR1 is MNHEY and CDR2 is SVGAGI in the germline V gene. The CDR3 consists of 13 residues. Between the trimmed V and J ends, which lost 1 base and 11 bases, there was a span of 12 bases.

CDR3 sequence: CASSGEGVETQYF. The CDR3 DNA sequence: TGCGCCAGCAGCGGGGAGGGGGTAGAGACCCAGTACTTC. This chain joins TRBV5-1 and TRBJ2-5; a weak D match, TRBD2 (7 bases). CDR3 length equals 13 residues. Trimming removed 4 bases at V and 4 bases at J, with 11 bases between. CDR1 is SGHRS, CDR2 YFSETQ, per germline.

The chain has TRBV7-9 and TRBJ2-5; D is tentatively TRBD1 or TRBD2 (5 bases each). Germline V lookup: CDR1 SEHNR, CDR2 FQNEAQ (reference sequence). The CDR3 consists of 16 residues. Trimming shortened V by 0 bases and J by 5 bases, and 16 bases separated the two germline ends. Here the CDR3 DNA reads TGTGCCAGCAGCTTAGCGCTCCTAGCCGAGGGGGAGACCCAGTACTTC. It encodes CASSLALLAEGETQYF. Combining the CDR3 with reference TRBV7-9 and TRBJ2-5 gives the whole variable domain DTGVSQNPRHKITKRGQNVTFRCDPISEHNRLYWYRQTLGQGPEFLTYFQNEAQLEKSRLLSDRFSAERPKGSFSTLEIQRTEQGDSAMYLCASSLALLAEGETQYFGPGTRLLVL.

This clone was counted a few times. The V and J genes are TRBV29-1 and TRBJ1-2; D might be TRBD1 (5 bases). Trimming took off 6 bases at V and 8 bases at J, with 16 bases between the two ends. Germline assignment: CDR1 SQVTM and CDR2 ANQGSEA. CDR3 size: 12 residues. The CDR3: CSVGASKEGYTF. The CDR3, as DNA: TGCAGCGTCGGGGCCTCAAAGGAGGGCTACACCTTC.

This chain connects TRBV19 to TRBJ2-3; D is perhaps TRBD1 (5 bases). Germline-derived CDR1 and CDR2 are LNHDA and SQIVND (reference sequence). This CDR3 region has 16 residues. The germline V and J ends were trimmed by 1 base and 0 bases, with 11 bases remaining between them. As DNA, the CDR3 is TGTGCCAGTAGTATAGGGGGCTGGGCGAGCACAGATACGCAGTATTTT. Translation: CASSIGGWASTDTQYF.

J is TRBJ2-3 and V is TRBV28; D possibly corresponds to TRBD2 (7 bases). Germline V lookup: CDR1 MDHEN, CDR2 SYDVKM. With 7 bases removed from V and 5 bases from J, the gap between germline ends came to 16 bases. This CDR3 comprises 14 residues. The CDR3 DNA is TGTGCCAGCATTAGGGGGGGGACTGGAGATACGCAGTATTTT. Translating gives CASIRGGTGDTQYF.

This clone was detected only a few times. This CDR3 reads CASSGGGGRNYGYTF. CDR3 DNA sequence: TGTGCCAGCAGTGGTGGTGGGGGACGGAACTATGGCTACACCTTC. The rearrangement joins TRBV6-1 to TRBJ1-2, with D possibly being TRBD1 (5 bases). Germline loops: CDR1 MNHNS, CDR2 SASEGT. The CDR3 runs to 15 residues. V gave up 4 bases and J gave up 2 bases, with 14 bases separating them.

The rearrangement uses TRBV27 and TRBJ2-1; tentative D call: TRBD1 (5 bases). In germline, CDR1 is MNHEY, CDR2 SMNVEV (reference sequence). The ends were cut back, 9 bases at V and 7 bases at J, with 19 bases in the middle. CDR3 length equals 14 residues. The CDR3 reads CASGLGRVVNEQFF. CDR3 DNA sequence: TGTGCCAGTGGATTGGGGCGAGTGGTTAATGAGCAGTTCTTC.

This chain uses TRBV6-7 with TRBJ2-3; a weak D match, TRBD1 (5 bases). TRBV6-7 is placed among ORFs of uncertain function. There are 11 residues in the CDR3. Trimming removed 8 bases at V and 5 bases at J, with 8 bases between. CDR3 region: CASVRVDTQYF. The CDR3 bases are TGTGCCAGCGTCAGGGTAGATACGCAGTATTTT.

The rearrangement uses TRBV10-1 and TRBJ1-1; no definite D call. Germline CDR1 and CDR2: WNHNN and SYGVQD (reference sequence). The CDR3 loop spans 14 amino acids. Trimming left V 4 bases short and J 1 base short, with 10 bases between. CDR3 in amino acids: CASSGRKRNTEAFF. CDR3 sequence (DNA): TGCGCCAGCAGTGGGAGGAAGCGGAACACTGAAGCTTTCTTT.

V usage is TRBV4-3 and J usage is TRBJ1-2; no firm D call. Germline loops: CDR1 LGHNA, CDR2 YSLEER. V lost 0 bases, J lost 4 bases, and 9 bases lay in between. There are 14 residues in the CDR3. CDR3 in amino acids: CASSQDLHSYGYTF. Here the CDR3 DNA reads TGCGCCAGCAGCCAAGATCTCCATAGCTATGGCTACACCTTC.

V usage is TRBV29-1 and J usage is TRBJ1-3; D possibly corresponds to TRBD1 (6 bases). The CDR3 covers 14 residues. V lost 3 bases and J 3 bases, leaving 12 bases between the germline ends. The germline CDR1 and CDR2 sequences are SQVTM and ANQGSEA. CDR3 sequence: CSVDGGAGGNTIYF. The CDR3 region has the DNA TGCAGCGTTGATGGGGGGGCAGGTGGAAACACCATATATTTT.

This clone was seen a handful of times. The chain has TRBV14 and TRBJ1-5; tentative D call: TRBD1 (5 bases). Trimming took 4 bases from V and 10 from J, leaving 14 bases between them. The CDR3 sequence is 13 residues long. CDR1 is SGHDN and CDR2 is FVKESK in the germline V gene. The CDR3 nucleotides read TGTGCCAGCAGCCGTGGGACCGGCCATCCCCAGCATTTT. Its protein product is CASSRGTGHPQHF. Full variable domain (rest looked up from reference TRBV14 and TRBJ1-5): EAGVTQFPSHSVIEKGQTVTLRCDPISGHDNLYWYRRVMGKEIKFLLHFVKESKQDESGMPNNRFLAERTGGTYSTLKVQPAELEDSGVYFCASSRGTGHPQHFGDGTRLSIL.

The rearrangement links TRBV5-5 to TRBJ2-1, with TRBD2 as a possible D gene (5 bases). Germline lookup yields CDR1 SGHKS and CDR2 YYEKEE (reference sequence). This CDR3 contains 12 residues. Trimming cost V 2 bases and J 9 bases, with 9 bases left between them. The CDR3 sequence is CASSFGVTEQFF. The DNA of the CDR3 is TGTGCCAGCAGCTTCGGGGTCACTGAGCAGTTCTTC.

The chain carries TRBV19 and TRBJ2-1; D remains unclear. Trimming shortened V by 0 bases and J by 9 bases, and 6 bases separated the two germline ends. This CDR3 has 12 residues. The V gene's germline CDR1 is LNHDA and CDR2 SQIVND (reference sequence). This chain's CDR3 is CASSIEGGEQFF. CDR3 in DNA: TGTGCCAGTAGTATAGAGGGCGGTGAGCAGTTCTTC.